This T cell receptor (beta chain) was captured in a study of blood T cell repertoires in COVID-19. Overall study context: Sites across the United States, Italy and Spain contributed samples from acute and convalescent COVID-19. PBMCs, B-cell-depleted T cells, or T cells were the source of the cDNA or gDNA that made up the material.

This clone was counted between two and nine times. Per the study methods: Quantification of nucleated cells was approximated via reference gene primer amplification. Only in-frame clones appear in the TCRdb table, and some are missing; sequencing was by immunoSEQ multiplex PCR. The V and J calls and the clone size are those of that table, but D and trimming were determined from the DNA. The sample holds 150,000 or so clones, approximately 88% seen once. This TCR came from a woman aged 60 to 75 with acute or convalescent COVID-19. The sequenced material came from peripheral blood.

The DNA for the CDR3 is TGTGCCAGCAGCCCTGGACAGGGGAAAGTCGGGGAGCTGTTTTTT. This codes for CASSPGQGKVGELFF. The rearrangement uses TRBV3-1 (or the pseudogene TRBV3-2) and TRBJ2-2, with 9 nucleotides matching TRBD1. Germline assignment: CDR1 LGHDT and CDR2 YNNKEL (reference sequence). Trimming cost V 4 bases and J 7 bases; bases outside gene matches: 7. This CDR3 contains 15 residues.